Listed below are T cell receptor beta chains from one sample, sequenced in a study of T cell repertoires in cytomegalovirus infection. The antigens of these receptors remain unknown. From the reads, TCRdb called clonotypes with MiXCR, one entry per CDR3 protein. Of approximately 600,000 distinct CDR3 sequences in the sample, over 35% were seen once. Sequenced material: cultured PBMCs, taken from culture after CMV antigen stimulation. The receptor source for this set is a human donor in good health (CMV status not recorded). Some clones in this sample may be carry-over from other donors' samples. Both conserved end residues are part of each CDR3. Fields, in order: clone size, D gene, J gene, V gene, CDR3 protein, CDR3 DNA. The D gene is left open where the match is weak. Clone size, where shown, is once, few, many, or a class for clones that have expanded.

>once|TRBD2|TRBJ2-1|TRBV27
CASSSLAGGSSYNEQFF
TGTGCCAGCAGTTCGCTGGCGGGGGGGAGCTCCTACAATGAGCAGTTCTTC
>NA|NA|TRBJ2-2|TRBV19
CASSIVRDTGELFF
TGTGCCAGTAGTATTGTTAGGGACACCGGGGAGCTGTTTTTT
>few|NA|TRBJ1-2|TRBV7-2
CASSLGGGGLYGYTF
TGTGCCAGCAGCTTAGGGGGCGGAGGACTGTATGGCTACACCTTC
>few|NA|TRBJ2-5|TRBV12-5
CASGLGPLRQETQYF
TGTGCTAGTGGTTTAGGCCCGCTACGACAAGAGACCCAGTACTTC
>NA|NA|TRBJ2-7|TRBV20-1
CSASDRDISYEQYF
TGCAGTGCTAGCGACCGGGACATTTCTTATGAGCAGTACTTC
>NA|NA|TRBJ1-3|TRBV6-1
CASSELPLGGNTIYF
TGTGCCAGCAGTGAACTTCCCCTGGGAGGAAACACCATATATTTT
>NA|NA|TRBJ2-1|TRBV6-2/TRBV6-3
CASRRGPYNEQFF
TGTGCCAGCAGGCGGGGGCCCTACAATGAGCAGTTCTTC
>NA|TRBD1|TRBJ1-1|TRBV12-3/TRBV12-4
CASSVRQGNTEAFF
TGTGCCAGCAGTGTCCGACAGGGGAACACTGAAGCTTTCTTT
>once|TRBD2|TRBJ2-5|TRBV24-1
CATSQRGRITGQETQYF
TGTGCCACCAGTCAGCGGGGTCGGATAACGGGGCAAGAGACCCAGTACTTC
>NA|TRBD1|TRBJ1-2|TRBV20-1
CSARPLLQGDYGYTF
TGCAGTGCTAGACCACTACTCCAGGGGGACTATGGCTACACCTTC
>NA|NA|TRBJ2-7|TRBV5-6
CASSFDETPYEQYF
TGTGCCAGCAGCTTCGATGAGACCCCCTACGAGCAGTACTTC
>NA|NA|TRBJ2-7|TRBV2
CASSDQGRTSYEQYF
TGTGCCAGCAGTGACCAGGGGAGGACCTCCTACGAGCAGTACTTC
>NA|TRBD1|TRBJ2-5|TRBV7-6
CASSGRTGTGETQYF
TGTGCCAGCAGCGGAAGGACAGGGACGGGCGAGACCCAGTACTTC
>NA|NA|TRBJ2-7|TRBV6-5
CASSSPTVSYEQYF
TGTGCCAGCAGTTCCCCGACAGTCTCCTACGAGCAGTACTTC
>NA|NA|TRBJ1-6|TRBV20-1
CSATLQQGNNSPLHF
TGCAGTGCTACATTGCAACAGGGAAATAATTCACCCCTCCACTTT
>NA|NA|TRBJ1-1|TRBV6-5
CASRPGAGVAFF
TGTGCCAGCAGACCAGGGGCAGGGGTGGCTTTCTTT
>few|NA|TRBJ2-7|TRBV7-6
CASSALKGGIHEQYF
TGTGCCAGCAGCGCGCTCAAGGGGGGCATACACGAGCAGTACTTC
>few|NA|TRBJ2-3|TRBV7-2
CASSSKAGDTQYF
TGTGCCAGCAGCTCGAAAGCGGGAGATACGCAGTATTTT
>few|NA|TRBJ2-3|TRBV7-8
CASSLRTTTDTQYF
TGTGCCAGCAGCTTAAGGACGACCACAGATACGCAGTATTTT
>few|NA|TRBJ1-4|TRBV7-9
CASTQGSTLEKLFF
TGTGCCAGCACCCAGGGATCGACCCTTGAAAAACTGTTTTTT
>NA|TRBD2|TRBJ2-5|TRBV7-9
CASSLVLAGSRETQYF
TGTGCCAGCAGCTTAGTCCTAGCGGGGTCTCGCGAGACCCAGTACTTC
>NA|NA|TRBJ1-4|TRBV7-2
CASSLVVSTNEKLFF
TGTGCCAGCAGCCTCGTAGTCTCAACTAATGAAAAACTGTTTTTT
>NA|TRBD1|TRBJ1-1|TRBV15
CATSRATGDTEAFF
TGTGCCACCAGCAGGGCTACAGGGGACACTGAAGCTTTCTTT
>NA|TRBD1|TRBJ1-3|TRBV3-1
CASSLETGRSGNTIYF
TGTGCCAGCAGCCTAGAGACAGGGCGAAGTGGAAACACCATATATTTT
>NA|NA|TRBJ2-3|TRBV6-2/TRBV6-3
CASSSGPGTDTQYF
TGTGCCAGCAGTTCCGGACCCGGCACAGATACGCAGTATTTT
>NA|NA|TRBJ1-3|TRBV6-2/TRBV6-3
CASRPAVGSGNTIYF
TGTGCCAGCAGGCCCGCGGTCGGCTCTGGAAACACCATATATTTT
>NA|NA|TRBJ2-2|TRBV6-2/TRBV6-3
CASGRRGELFF
TGTGCCAGCGGACGCCGCGGGGAGCTGTTTTTT
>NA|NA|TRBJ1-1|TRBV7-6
CASSFLPSGRNTEAFF
TGTGCCAGCAGCTTTTTGCCTTCAGGGCGGAACACTGAAGCTTTCTTT
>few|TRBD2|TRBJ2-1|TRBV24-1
CATSEKAGGPYNEQFF
TGTGCCACCAGTGAAAAAGCGGGGGGGCCGTACAATGAGCAGTTCTTC
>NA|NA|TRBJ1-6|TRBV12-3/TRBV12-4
CASSLRFYHNSPLHF
TGTGCCAGCAGTTTACGGTTTTATCATAATTCACCCCTCCACTTT
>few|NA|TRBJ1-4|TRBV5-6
CASSSGAVGKLFF
TGTGCCAGCAGCTCGGGGGCGGTCGGAAAACTGTTTTTT
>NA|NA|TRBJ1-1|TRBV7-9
CASSLIRGNTEAFF
TGTGCCAGCAGCCTAATTCGCGGGAACACTGAAGCTTTCTTT
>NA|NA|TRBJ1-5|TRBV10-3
CATDNTQGYQPQHF
TGTGCCACCGATAACACTCAGGGTTATCAGCCCCAGCATTTT
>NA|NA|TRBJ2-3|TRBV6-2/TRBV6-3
CASSTTLRDTQYF
TGTGCCAGCAGTACCACATTACGAGATACGCAGTATTTT
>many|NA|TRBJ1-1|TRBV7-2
CASSLDGRSSEAFF
TGTGCCAGCAGCTTAGACGGCCGGAGTAGTGAAGCTTTCTTT
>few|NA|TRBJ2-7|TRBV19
CASSSLKGGNPYEQYF
TGTGCCAGTAGTTCCCTAAAGGGGGGGAACCCCTACGAGCAGTACTTC
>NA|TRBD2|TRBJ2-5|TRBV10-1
CASSETGGPEETQYF
TGCGCCAGCAGTGAGACGGGAGGGCCAGAGGAGACCCAGTACTTC
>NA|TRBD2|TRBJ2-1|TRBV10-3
CAIMASGRYNEQFF
TGTGCCATCATGGCTAGCGGGAGGTATAATGAGCAGTTCTTC
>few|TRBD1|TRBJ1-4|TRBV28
CASSSGGQTNEKLFF
TGTGCCAGCAGTTCAGGGGGGCAGACTAATGAAAAACTGTTTTTT
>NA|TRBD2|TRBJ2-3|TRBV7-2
CASSFSGSFSDTQYF
TGTGCCAGCAGCTTTAGCGGGAGCTTCTCAGATACGCAGTATTTT
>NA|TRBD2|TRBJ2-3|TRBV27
CASSSPGRLAASTDTQYF
TGTGCCAGCAGTTCCCCCGGGCGACTAGCGGCTAGCACAGATACGCAGTATTTT
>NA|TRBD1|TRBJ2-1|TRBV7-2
CASSLPDRGGNEQFF
TGTGCCAGCAGCTTACCCGACAGGGGTGGTAATGAGCAGTTCTTC
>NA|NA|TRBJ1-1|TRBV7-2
CASSLFSRHLKNTEAFF
TGTGCCAGCAGCTTATTCTCGCGACACCTCAAGAACACTGAAGCTTTCTTT
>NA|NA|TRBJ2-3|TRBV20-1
CSARVQGPPYF
TGCAGTGCTAGAGTACAAGGGCCGCCGTATTTT
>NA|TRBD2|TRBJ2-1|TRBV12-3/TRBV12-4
CASSLIAGVYNEQFF
TGTGCCAGCAGTCTCATAGCGGGAGTTTACAATGAGCAGTTCTTC
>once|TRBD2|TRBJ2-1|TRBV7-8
CASSSGRGLAALRRGNEQFF
TGTGCCAGCAGCTCCGGGAGGGGACTAGCGGCACTCCGGCGGGGCAATGAGCAGTTCTTC
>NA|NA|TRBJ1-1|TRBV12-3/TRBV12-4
CASSLASHTEAFF
TGTGCCAGCAGCCTCGCCTCTCACACTGAAGCTTTCTTT